Shown below are 10 T cell receptor beta chains from a single sample sequenced in a study of monozygotic twins with inflammatory bowel disease. TCRdb re-analyzed the 5' RACE reads; it lists each CDR3 protein once, without DNA. The sample table sets out about 210,000 distinct CDR3 sequences. Sequences were obtained from blood. The receptor source for this set is a human donor with ulcerative colitis or Crohn's disease, or a healthy co-twin of an affected twin (not recorded which).

The V call is TRBV20-1, the J call TRBJ1-6; the D call of TRBD1 rests on TCRdb alone, since no DNA is present to check it. Germline V lookup: CDR1 DFQATT, CDR2 SNEGSKA (reference sequence). The CDR3 loop spans 12 amino acids. The CDR3 is CSAPEGNSPLHF.

V and J are TRBV6-5 and TRBJ2-5; TCRdb calls TRBD1, which cannot be checked without DNA. CDR3 length: 13 amino acids. Per germline, CDR1 MNHEY and CDR2 SVGAGI. The CDR3 reads CASSYWGRETQYF.

The chain uses TRBV11-2 and TRBJ2-1; TCRdb's D gene call, TRBD1, goes unchecked for lack of DNA. There are 13 residues in the CDR3. Per germline, CDR1 SGHAT and CDR2 FQNNGV. CDR3 sequence reads: CASSLGEARRQFF.

CDR3 amino acids: CASSPLAGGSPDTQYF. The chain has TRBV18 and TRBJ2-3; the D call from TCRdb, TRBD2, cannot be confirmed without DNA. From germline, CDR1 is KGHSH and CDR2 LQKENI. The CDR3 is 16 amino acids. The whole variable domain, remainder taken from reference TRBV18 and TRBJ2-3, is NAGVMQNPRHLVRRRGQEARLRCSPMKGHSHVYWYRQLPEEGLKFMVYLQKENIIDESGMPKERFSAEFPKEGPSILRIQQVVRGDSAAYFCASSPLAGGSPDTQYFGPGTRLTVL.

The chain is built from TRBV7-2 and TRBJ2-2; the TCRdb call, TRBD2, lacks DNA for checking. The CDR3 is 16 amino acids. Germline CDR1 is SGHTA and CDR2 is FQGNSA. The CDR3 loop is CASSLVWGLDAGELFF.

The rearrangement links TRBV5-4 to TRBJ1-6; TCRdb's assignment of TRBD1 cannot be checked, as there is no DNA. The V gene's germline CDR1 is SGHNT and CDR2 YYREEE (reference sequence). This CDR3 contains 16 residues. This CDR3 reads CASSLDRGKGNSPLHF.

The chain carries TRBV5-1 and TRBJ2-2; as DNA is missing, the TRBD1 call by TCRdb cannot be tested. This CDR3 is 16 amino acids long. The germline V gene has CDR1 SGHRS and CDR2 YFSETQ. The CDR3: CASSPLQGYNTGELLF.

The rearrangement joins TRBV5-1 to TRBJ2-7. Germline V gene sequence: CDR1 SGHRS, CDR2 YFSETQ. The CDR3 is 15 amino acids. This CDR3 is CASSWDRTNSYEQYF. Filled out from reference TRBV5-1 and TRBJ2-7, the complete variable domain reads KAGVTQTPRYLIKTRGQQVTLSCSPISGHRSVSWYQQTPGQGLQFLFEYFSETQRNKGNFPGRFSGRQFSNSRSEMNVSTLELGDSALYLCASSWDRTNSYEQYFGPGTRLTVT.

This chain links TRBV7-2 with TRBJ2-7; TCRdb gives TRBD1 as the D gene, but with no DNA this cannot be confirmed. The V gene's germline CDR1 is SGHTA and CDR2 FQGNSA. This CDR3 contains 15 residues. CDR3 region: CASSWRTGLTYEQYF. The variable domain in full, completed from reference TRBV7-2 and TRBJ2-7, reads GAGVSQSPSNKVTEKGKDVELRCDPISGHTALYWYRQSLGQGLEFLIYFQGNSAPDKSGLPSDRFSAERTGGSVSTLTIQRTQQEDSAVYLCASSWRTGLTYEQYFGPGTRLTVT.

The V call is TRBV5-1, the J call TRBJ2-3; there is no DNA to check the TCRdb D call of TRBD2. The CDR3 spans 17 residues. The germline CDR1 and CDR2 sequences are SGHRS and YFSETQ. CDR3 region: CASSLAYLAGGQDTQYF.